This T cell receptor (beta chain) appears in the sequencing data of a study of monozygotic twins with inflammatory bowel disease. Germline-derived CDR1 and CDR2 are SEHNR and FQNEAQ (reference sequence). The CDR3 extends over 15 amino acids. Each CDR3 protein gets one entry in TCRdb, which reprocessed the 5' RACE reads and gives no DNA. The repertoire table contains some 130,000 distinct CDR3 sequences. Sequences were obtained from blood. V and J are TRBV7-9 and TRBJ2-1; as DNA is missing, the TRBD2 call by TCRdb cannot be tested. This TCR came from a human donor with ulcerative colitis or Crohn's disease, or a healthy co-twin of an affected twin (not recorded which). CDR3 amino acids: CASSFLAGYKNEQFF.